The source of this T cell receptor beta chain is a study of T cell responses to AZD1222 COVID-19 vaccine. Study at large: The analysis combined second doses at about 4 or about 12 weeks. General observations from the study: Just 5 to 7 AZD1222 recipients tested seropositive at baseline. Reportedly, close to half of spike-specific TCRs are directed against unmutated variant regions.

Clones were read by immunoSEQ multiplex PCR, and TCRdb kept only the in-frame ones, dropping some. The table has about 55,000 clones, over 75% seen once; the top ten hold roughly 14%. Note on this clone: The antigen remains unidentified.

V was pared by 4 bases and J by 4 bases, with 5 bases between. Germline values: CDR1 DFQATT, CDR2 SNEGSKA (reference sequence). This CDR3 is 11 amino acids long. The chain combines TRBV20-1 with TRBJ2-1; no reliable D call. The material sequenced was peripheral blood, taken on day 0 of AZD1222 vaccination. The sequence came from an adult in good health. The CDR3 DNA reads TGCAGTGCTATCCAATACAATGAGCAGTTCTTC. It is translated as CSAIQYNEQFF.